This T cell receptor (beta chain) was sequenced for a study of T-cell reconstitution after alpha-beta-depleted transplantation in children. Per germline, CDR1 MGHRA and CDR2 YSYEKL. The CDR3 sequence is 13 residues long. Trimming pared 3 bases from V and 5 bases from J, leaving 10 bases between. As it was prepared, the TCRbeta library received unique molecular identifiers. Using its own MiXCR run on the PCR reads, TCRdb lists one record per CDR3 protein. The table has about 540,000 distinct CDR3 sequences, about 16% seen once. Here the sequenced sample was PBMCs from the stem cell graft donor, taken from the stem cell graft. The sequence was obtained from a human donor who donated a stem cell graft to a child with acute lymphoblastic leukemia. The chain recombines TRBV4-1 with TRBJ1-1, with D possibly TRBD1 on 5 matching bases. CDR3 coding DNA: TGCGCCAGCAGCCACCAGGGCCAAACTGAAGCTTTCTTT. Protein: CASSHQGQTEAFF.